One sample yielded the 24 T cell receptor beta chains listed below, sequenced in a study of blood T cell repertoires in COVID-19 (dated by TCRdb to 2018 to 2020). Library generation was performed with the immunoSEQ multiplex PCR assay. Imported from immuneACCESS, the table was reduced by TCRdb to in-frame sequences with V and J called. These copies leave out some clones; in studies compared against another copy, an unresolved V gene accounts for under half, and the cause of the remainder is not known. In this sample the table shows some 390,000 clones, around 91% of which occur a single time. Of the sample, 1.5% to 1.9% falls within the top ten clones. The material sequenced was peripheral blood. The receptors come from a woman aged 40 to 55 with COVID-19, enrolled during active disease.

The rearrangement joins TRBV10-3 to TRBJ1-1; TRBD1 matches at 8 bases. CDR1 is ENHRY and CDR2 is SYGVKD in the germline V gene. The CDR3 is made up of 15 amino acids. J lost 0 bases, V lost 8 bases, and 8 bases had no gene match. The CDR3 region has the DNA TGTGCCATCCGTCCCGGGACAGGAATGAACACTGAAGCTTTCTTT. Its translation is CAIRPGTGMNTEAFF.

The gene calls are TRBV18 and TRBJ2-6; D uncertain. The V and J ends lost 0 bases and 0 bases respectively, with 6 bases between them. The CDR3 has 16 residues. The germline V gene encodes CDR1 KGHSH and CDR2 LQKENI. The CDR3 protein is CASSPPRPSGANVLTF. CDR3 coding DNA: TGTGCCAGCTCACCACCGAGGCCCTCTGGGGCCAACGTCCTGACTTTC.

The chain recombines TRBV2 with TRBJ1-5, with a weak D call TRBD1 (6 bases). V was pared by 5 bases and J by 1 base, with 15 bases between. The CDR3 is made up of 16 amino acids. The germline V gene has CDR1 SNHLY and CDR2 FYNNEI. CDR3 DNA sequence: TGTGCCAGCAGTATTGTACAGGGAAGGAGCAATCAGCCCCAGCATTTT. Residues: CASSIVQGRSNQPQHF. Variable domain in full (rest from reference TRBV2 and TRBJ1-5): EPEVTQTPSHQVTQMGQEVILRCVPISNHLYFYWYRQILGQKVEFLVSFYNNEISEKSEIFDDQFSVERPDGSNFTLKIRSTKLEDSAMYFCASSIVQGRSNQPQHFGDGTRLSIL.

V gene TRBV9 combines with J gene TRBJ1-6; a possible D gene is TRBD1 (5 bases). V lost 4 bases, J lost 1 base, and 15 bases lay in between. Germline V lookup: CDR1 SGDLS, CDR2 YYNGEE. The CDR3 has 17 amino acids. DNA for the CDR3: TGTGCCAGCAGCTCTGGAGACGGGGGGTCCTATAATTCACCCCTCCACTTT. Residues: CASSSGDGGSYNSPLHF. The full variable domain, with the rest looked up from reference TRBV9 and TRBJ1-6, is DSGVTQTPKHLITATGQRVTLRCSPRSGDLSVYWYQQSLDQGLQFLIQYYNGEERAKGNILERFSAQQFPDLHSELNLSSLELGDSALYFCASSSGDGGSYNSPLHFGNGTRLTVT.

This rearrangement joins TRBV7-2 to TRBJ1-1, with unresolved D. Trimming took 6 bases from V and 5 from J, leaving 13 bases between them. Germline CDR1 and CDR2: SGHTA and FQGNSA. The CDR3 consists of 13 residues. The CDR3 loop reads CASRQDRRTEAFF. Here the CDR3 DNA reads TGTGCCAGCAGGCAGGACCGGAGGACTGAAGCTTTCTTT.

The CDR3 nucleotides read TGCGCCAGCAGCTTATCGCCGCGCGACTACAATGAGCAGTTCTTC. It yields the protein CASSLSPRDYNEQFF. The genes are TRBV5-1 and TRBJ2-1; no firm D call. The CDR3 totals 15 residues. V shed 2 bases and J shed 3 bases, with 12 bases lying between them. CDR1 and CDR2 from the germline V gene are SGHRS and YFSETQ.

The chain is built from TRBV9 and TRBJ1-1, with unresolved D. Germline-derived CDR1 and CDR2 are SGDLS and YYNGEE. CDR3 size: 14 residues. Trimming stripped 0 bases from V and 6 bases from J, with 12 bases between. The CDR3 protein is CASSVGSPAPEAFF. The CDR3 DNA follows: TGTGCCAGCAGCGTAGGGAGCCCGGCCCCTGAAGCTTTCTTT.

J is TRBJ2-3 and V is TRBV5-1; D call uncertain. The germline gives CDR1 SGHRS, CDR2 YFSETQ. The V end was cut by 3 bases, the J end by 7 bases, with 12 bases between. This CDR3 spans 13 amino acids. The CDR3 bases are TGCGCCAGCAGCTCACGCGGCGGATATACGCAGTATTTT. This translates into CASSSRGGYTQYF.

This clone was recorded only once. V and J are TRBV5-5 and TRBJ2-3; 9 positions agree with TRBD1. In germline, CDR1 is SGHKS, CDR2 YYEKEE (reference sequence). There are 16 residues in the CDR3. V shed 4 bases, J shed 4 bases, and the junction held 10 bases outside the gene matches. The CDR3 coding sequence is TGTGCCAGCAGCCCTCCCCGGGACAGGGAGTCAGATACGCAGTATTTT. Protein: CASSPPRDRESDTQYF.

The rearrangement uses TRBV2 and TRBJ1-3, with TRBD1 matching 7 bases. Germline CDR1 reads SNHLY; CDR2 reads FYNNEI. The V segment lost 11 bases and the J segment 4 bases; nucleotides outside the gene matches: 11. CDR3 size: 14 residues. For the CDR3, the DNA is TGTGCCTCACGCTCGGGGACAGCAGGAAACACCATATATTTT. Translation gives CASRSGTAGNTIYF.

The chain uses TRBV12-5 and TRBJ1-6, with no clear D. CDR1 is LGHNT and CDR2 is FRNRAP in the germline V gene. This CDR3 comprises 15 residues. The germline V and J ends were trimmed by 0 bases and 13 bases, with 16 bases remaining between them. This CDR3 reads CASGLVQSGQAPLHF. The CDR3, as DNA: TGTGCTAGTGGTTTGGTACAATCCGGCCAGGCGCCCCTCCACTTT.

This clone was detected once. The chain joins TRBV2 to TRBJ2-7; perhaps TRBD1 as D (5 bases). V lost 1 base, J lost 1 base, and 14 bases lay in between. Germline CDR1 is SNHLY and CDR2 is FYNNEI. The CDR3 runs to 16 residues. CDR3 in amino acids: CASSEEGIGISYEQYF. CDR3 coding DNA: TGTGCCAGCAGTGAAGAGGGGATAGGTATATCCTACGAGCAGTACTTC.

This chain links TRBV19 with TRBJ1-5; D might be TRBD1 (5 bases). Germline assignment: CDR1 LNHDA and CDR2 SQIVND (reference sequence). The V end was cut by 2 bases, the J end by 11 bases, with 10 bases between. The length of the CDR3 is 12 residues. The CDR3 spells CASSIQGLSQHF. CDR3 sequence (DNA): TGTGCCAGTAGTATACAGGGTTTGTCCCAGCATTTT.

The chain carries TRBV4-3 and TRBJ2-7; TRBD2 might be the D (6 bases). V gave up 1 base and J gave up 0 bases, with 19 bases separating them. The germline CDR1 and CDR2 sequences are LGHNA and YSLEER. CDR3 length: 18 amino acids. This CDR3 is CASSQAWRIAAFSYEQYF. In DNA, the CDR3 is TGCGCCAGCAGCCAAGCGTGGAGGATAGCGGCTTTCTCCTACGAGCAGTACTTC.

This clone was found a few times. CDR3 sequence reads: CATSRGGQGADGYTF. Written as DNA, the CDR3 is TGTGCCACCAGCAGAGGAGGACAGGGGGCGGATGGCTACACCTTC. This sequence joins TRBV15 and TRBJ1-2; 11 bases fit TRBD1. Germline CDR1 and CDR2: LNHNV and YYDKDF (reference sequence). The V segment lost 1 base and the J segment 6 bases; nucleotides outside the gene matches: 4. This CDR3 region has 15 residues. The full variable domain, its missing parts supplied by reference TRBV15 and TRBJ1-2, is DAMVIQNPRYQVTQFGKPVTLSCSQTLNHNVMYWYQQKSSQAPKLLFHYYDKDFNNEADTPDNFQSRRPNTSFCFLDIRSPGLGDTAMYLCATSRGGQGADGYTFGSGTRLTVV.

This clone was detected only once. Here the CDR3 reads CASSHARGEGFSHEQYF. Here the CDR3 DNA reads TGCGCCAGCAGTCATGCCCGGGGGGAAGGATTCAGCCACGAGCAGTACTTC. The chain employs TRBV5-1 and TRBJ2-7; 7 bases agree with TRBD2. V lost 5 bases and J lost 5; bases outside the gene matches: 19. The CDR3 runs to 17 residues. The germline gives CDR1 SGHRS, CDR2 YFSETQ.

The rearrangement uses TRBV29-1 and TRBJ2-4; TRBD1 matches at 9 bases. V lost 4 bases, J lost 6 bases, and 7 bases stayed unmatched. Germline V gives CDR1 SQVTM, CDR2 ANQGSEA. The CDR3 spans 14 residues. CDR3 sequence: CSVGTGAPRNIQYF. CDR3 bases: TGCAGCGTTGGGACAGGGGCCCCGAGAAACATTCAGTACTTC.

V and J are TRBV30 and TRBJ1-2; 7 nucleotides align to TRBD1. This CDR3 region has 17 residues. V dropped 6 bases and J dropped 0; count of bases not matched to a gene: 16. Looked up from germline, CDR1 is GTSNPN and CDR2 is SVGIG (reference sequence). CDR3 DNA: TGTGCCTGCTTGTTCGGGACAGAGACACAGCCTAACTATGGCTACACCTTC. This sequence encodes CACLFGTETQPNYGYTF.

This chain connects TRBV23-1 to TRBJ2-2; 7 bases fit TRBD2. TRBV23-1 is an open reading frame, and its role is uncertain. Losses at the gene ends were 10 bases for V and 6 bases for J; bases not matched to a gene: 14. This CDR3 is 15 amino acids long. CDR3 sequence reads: CATQRILAFAGELFF. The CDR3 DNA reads TGCGCCACACAGAGAATACTAGCGTTCGCCGGGGAGCTGTTTTTT.

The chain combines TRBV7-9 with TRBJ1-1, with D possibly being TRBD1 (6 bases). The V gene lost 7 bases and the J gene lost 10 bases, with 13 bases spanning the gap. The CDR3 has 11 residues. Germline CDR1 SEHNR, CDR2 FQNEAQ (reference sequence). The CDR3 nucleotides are TGTGCCAGCACCCAGGGCAGGGGAGCTTTCTTT. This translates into CASTQGRGAFF.

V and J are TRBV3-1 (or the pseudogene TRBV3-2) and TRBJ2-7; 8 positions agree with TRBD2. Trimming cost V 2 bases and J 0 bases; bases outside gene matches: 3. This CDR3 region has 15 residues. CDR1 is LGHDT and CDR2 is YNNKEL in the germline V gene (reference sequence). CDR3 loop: CASSQRGGASYEQYF. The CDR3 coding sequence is TGTGCCAGCAGCCAACGGGGGGGGGCCTCCTACGAGCAGTACTTC.

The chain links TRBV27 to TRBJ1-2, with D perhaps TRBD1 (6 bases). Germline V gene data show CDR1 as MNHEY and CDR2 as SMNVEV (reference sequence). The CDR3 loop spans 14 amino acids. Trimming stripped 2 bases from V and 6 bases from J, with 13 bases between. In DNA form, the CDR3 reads TGTGCCAGCAGTTTAGTGGGGGGGGGCAATGGCTACACCTTC. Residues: CASSLVGGGNGYTF.

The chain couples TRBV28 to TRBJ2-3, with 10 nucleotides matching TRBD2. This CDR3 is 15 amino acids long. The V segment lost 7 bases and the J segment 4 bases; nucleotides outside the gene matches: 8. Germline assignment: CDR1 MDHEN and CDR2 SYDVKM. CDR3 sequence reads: CASTLSGRGADTQYF. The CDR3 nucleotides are TGTGCCAGCACCCTAAGCGGGAGGGGCGCAGATACGCAGTATTTT.

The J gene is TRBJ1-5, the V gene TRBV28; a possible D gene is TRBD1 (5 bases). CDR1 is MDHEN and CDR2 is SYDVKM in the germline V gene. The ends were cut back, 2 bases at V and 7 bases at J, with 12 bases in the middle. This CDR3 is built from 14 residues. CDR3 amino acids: CASSLLQGRQPQHF. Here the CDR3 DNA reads TGTGCCAGCAGTTTACTGCAGGGTAGACAGCCCCAGCATTTT.